This T cell receptor beta chain was profiled in a study of blood T cell repertoires in COVID-19. About the research overall: The United States, Italy and Spain supplied acute and convalescent COVID-19 samples. The analysed material was cDNA or gDNA that came from T cells, B-cell-depleted T cells, or PBMCs.

Authors' analysis steps: Counts of nucleated cells, estimated from reference gene primer amplification, were obtained. Clones were read by immunoSEQ multiplex PCR, and TCRdb kept only the in-frame ones, dropping some. V, J and clone size are taken as reported in that table, and D and trimming were inferred from the DNA itself. The sample yields about 300,000 clones, around 89% seen once. CDR1 and CDR2 (germline): MDHEN, SYDVKM. The CDR3 totals 11 residues. With 4 bases removed from V and 9 bases from J, the gap between germline ends came to 9 bases. The material sequenced was peripheral blood. The source of this sequence is a woman aged 25 to 39 who had recovered from COVID-19. The rearrangement links TRBV28 to TRBJ2-5, with a possible D match to TRBD2 (5 bases). CDR3 sequence reads: CASSSRLPQYF. CDR3 DNA sequence: TGTGCCAGCAGTTCCCGACTACCCCAGTACTTC.